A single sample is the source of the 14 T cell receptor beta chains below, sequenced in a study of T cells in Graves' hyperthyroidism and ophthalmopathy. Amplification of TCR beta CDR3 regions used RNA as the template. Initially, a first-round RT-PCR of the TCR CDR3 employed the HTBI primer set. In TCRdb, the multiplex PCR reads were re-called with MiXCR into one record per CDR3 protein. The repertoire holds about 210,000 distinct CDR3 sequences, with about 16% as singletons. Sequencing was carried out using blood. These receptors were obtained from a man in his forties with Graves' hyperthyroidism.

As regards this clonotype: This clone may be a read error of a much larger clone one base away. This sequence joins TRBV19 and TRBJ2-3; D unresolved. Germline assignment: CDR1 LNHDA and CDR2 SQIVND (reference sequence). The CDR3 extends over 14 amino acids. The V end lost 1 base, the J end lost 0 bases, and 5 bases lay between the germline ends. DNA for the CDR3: TGTGCCAGTAGTATAGTGGCTAGCACAGATACGCAGTATTTT. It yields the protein CASSIVASTDTQYF.

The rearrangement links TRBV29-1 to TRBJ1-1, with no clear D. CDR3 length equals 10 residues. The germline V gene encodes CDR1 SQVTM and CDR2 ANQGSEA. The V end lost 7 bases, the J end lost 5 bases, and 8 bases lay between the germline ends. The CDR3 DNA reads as TGCAGCGGGCAGGTTACTGAAGCTTTCTTT. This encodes CSGQVTEAFF.

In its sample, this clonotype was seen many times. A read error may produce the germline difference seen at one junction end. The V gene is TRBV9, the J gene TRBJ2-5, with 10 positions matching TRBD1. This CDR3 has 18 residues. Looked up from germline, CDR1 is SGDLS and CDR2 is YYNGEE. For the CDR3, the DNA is TGTGCCAGCAGCGTAGGTGTGACAGGGGGCCTGTCCCAAGAGTCCCAGTACTTC. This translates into CASSVGVTGGLSQESQYF.

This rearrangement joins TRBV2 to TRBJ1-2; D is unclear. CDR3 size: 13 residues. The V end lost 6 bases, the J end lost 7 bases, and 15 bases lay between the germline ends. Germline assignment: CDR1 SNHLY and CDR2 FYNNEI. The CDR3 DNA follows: TGTGCCAGCAGGGACGGGATTCGAAGTGGCTACACCTTC. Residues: CASRDGIRSGYTF. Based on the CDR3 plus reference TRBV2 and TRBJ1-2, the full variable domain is EPEVTQTPSHQVTQMGQEVILRCVPISNHLYFYWYRQILGQKVEFLVSFYNNEISEKSEIFDDQFSVERPDGSNFTLKIRSTKLEDSAMYFCASRDGIRSGYTFGSGTRLTVV.

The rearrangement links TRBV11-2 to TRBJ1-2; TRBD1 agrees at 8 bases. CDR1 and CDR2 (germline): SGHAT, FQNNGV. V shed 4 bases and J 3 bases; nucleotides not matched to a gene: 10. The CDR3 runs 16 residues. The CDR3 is CASSSLRTGLDYGYTF. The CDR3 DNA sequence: TGTGCCAGCAGCTCTTTACGGACAGGGTTGGACTATGGCTACACCTTC.

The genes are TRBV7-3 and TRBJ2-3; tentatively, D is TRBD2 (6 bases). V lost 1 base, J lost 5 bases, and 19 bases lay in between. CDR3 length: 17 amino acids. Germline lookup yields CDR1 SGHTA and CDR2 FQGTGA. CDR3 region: CASSLNPAGLAGDTQYF. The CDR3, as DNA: TGTGCCAGCAGCTTAAACCCCGCGGGGCTAGCTGGAGATACGCAGTATTTT.

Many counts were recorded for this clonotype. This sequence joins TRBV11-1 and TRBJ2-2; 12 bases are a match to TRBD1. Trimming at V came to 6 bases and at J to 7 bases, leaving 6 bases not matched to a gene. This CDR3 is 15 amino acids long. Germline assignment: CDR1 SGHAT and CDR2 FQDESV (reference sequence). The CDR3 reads CASSLRDRGRGELFF. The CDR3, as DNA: TGTGCCAGCAGTCTCCGGGACAGGGGGCGCGGGGAGCTGTTTTTT.

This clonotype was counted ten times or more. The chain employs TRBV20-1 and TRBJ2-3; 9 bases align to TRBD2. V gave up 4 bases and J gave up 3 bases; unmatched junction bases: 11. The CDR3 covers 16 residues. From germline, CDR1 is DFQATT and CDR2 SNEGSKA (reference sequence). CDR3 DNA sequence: TGCAGTGCTACCCACGCGGCGGGGGGGCAAACAGATACGCAGTATTTT. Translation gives CSATHAAGGQTDTQYF.

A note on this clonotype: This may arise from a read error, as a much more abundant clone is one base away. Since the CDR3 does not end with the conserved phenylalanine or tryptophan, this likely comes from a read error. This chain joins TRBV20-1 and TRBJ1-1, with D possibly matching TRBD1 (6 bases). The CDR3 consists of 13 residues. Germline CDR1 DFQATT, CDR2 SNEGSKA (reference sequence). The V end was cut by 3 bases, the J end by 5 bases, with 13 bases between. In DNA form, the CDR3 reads TGCAGTGCTAGCGGACAGCCTGAGACTGAAGCTTTCTTA. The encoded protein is CSASGQPETEAFL.

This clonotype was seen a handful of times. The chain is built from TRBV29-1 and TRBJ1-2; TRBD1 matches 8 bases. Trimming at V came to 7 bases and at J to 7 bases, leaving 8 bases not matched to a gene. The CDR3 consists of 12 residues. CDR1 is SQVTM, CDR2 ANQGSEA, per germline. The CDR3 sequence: CSAHDRGAGYTF. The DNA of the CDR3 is TGCAGCGCCCACGACAGGGGAGCTGGCTACACCTTC.

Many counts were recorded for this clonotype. The CDR3 loop reads CASSLSAGVQVEQFF. DNA for the CDR3: TGTGCCAGCAGTTTATCTGCAGGGGTCCAGGTTGAGCAGTTCTTC. This sequence joins TRBV28 and TRBJ2-1; possibly TRBD1 for D (6 bases). The germline CDR1 and CDR2 sequences are MDHEN and SYDVKM. The CDR3 runs to 15 residues. V dropped 1 base and J dropped 9 bases, with 16 bases sitting between them.

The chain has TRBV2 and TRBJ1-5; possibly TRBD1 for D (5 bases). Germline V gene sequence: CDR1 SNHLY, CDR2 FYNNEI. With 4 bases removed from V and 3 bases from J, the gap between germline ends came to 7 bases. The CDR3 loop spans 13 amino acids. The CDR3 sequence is CASSGQNNQPQHF. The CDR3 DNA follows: TGTGCCAGCAGTGGACAGAACAATCAGCCCCAGCATTTT.

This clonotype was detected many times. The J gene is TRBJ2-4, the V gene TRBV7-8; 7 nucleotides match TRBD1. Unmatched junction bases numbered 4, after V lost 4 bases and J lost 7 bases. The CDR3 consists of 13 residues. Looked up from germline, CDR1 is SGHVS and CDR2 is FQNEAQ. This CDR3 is CASSSGRGNIQYF. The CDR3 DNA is TGTGCCAGCAGCTCCGGCAGGGGGAACATTCAGTACTTC. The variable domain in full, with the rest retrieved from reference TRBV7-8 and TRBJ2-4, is GAGVSQSPRYKVAKRGQDVALRCDPISGHVSLFWYQQALGQGPEFLTYFQNEAQLDKSGLPSDRFFAERPEGSVSTLKIQRTQQEDSAVYLCASSSGRGNIQYFGAGTRLSVL.

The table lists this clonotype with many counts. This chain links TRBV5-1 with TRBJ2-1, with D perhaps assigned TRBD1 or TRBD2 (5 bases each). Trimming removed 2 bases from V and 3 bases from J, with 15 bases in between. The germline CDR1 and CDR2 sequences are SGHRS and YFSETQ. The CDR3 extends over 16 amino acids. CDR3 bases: TGCGCCAGCAGCTTCTCCCGGGACGTAGGCTACAATGAGCAGTTCTTC. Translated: CASSFSRDVGYNEQFF. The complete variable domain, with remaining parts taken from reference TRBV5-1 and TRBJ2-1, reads KAGVTQTPRYLIKTRGQQVTLSCSPISGHRSVSWYQQTPGQGLQFLFEYFSETQRNKGNFPGRFSGRQFSNSRSEMNVSTLELGDSALYLCASSFSRDVGYNEQFFGPGTRLTVL.